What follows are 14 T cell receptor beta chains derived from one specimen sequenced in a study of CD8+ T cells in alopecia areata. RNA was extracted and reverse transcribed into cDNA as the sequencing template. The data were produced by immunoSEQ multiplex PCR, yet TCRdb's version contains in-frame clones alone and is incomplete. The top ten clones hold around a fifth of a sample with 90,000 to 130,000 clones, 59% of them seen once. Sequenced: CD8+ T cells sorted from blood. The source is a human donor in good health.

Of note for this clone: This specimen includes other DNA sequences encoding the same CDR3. The CDR3 here is CASSVGTGNTEAFF. The CDR3 bases are TGTGCCAGCAGCGTAGGGACAGGAAACACTGAAGCTTTCTTT. The chain carries TRBV9 and TRBJ1-1, with 7 bases identical to TRBD1. V was clipped by 0 bases and J by 2 bases; unmatched bases: 1. In germline, CDR1 is SGDLS, CDR2 YYNGEE. This CDR3 has 14 residues.

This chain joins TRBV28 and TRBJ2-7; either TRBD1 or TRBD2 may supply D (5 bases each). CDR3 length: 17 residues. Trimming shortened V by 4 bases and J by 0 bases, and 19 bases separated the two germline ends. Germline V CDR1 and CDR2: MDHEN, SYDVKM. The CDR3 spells CASSWGLGTSNSYEQYF. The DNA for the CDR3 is TGTGCCAGCAGTTGGGGGTTAGGGACGTCCAACTCCTACGAGCAGTACTTC.

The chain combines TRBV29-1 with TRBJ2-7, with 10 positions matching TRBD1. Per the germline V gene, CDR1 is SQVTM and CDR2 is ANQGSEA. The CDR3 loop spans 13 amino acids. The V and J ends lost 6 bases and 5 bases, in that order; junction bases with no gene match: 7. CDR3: CSVIDRGHNEQYF. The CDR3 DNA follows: TGCAGCGTCATCGACAGGGGGCACAACGAGCAGTACTTC.

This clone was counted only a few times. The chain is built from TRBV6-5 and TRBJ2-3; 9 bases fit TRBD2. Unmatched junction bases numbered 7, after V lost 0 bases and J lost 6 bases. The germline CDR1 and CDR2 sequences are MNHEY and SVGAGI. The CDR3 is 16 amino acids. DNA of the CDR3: TGTGCCAGCAGTTACTCGGGCGGGGGGGCCTCGGATACGCAGTATTTT. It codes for CASSYSGGGASDTQYF.

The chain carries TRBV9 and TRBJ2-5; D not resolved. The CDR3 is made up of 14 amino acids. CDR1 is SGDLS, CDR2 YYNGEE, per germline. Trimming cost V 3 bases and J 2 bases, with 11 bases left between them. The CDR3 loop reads CASSGRHGQETQYF. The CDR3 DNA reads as TGTGCCAGCAGCGGCCGACACGGTCAAGAGACCCAGTACTTC. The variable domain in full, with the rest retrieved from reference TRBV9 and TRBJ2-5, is DSGVTQTPKHLITATGQRVTLRCSPRSGDLSVYWYQQSLDQGLQFLIQYYNGEERAKGNILERFSAQQFPDLHSELNLSSLELGDSALYFCASSGRHGQETQYFGPGTRLLVL.

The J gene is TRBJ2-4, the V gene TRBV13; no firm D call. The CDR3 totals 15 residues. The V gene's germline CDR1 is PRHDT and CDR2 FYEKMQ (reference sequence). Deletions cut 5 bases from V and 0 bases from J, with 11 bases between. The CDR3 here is CASSDTGIAKNIQYF. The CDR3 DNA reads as TGTGCCAGCAGCGACACGGGTATAGCCAAAAACATTCAGTACTTC.

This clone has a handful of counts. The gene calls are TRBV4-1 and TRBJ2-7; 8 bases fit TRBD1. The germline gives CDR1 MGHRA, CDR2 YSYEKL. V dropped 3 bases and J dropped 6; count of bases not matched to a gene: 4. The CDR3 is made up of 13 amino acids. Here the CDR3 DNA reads TGCGCCAGCAGCCACCCAGGGGGCGTCGAGCAGTACTTC. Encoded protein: CASSHPGGVEQYF.

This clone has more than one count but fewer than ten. This CDR3 reads CASSGPDSVLAKNIQYF. The CDR3 DNA follows: TGTGCCAGCAGTGGGCCGGACAGCGTGCTAGCCAAAAACATTCAGTACTTC. The chain combines TRBV25-1 with TRBJ2-4; D is perhaps TRBD1 (6 bases). V was clipped by 4 bases and J by 0 bases, with 16 bases between them. Germline assignment: CDR1 MGHDK and CDR2 SYGVNS. The CDR3 has 17 amino acids.

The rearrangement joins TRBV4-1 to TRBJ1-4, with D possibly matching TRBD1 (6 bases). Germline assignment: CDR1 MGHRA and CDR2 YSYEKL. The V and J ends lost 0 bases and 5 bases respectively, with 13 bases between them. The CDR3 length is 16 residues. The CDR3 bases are TGCGCCAGCAGCCAAGAGGGGGCGGGCCTAAATGAAAAACTGTTTTTT. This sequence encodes CASSQEGAGLNEKLFF.

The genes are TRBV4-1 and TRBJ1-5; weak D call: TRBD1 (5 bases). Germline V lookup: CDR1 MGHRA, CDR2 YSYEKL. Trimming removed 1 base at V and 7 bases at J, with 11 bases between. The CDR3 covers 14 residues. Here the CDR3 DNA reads TGCGCCAGCAGCCAAGTGAGGGGTAACCAGCCCCAGCATTTT. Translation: CASSQVRGNQPQHF.

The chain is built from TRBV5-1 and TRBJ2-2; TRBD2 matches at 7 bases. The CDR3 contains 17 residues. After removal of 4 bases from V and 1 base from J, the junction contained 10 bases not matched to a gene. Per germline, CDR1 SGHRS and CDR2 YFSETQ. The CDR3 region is CASSLPSSGMNTGELFF. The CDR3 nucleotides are TGCGCCAGCAGCCTCCCGTCCAGCGGGATGAACACCGGGGAGCTGTTTTTT.

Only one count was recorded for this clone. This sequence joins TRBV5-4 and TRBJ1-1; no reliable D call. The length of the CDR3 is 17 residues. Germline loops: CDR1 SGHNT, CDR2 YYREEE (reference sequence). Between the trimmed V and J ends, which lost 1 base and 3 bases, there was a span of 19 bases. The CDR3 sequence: CASSLSRFREGHTEAFF. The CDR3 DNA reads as TGTGCCAGCAGCTTGTCCCGGTTTCGGGAAGGCCACACTGAAGCTTTCTTT.

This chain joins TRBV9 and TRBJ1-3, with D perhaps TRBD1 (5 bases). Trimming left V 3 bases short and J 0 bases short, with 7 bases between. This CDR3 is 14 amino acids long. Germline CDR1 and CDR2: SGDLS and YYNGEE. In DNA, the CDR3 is TGTGCCAGCAGCGGGACAATCTCTGGAAACACCATATATTTT. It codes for CASSGTISGNTIYF.

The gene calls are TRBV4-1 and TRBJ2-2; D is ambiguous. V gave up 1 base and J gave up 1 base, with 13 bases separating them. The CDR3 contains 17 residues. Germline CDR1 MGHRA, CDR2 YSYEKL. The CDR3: CASSQALNTLNTGELFF. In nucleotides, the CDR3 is TGCGCCAGCAGCCAAGCATTGAACACCCTGAACACCGGGGAGCTGTTTTTT.